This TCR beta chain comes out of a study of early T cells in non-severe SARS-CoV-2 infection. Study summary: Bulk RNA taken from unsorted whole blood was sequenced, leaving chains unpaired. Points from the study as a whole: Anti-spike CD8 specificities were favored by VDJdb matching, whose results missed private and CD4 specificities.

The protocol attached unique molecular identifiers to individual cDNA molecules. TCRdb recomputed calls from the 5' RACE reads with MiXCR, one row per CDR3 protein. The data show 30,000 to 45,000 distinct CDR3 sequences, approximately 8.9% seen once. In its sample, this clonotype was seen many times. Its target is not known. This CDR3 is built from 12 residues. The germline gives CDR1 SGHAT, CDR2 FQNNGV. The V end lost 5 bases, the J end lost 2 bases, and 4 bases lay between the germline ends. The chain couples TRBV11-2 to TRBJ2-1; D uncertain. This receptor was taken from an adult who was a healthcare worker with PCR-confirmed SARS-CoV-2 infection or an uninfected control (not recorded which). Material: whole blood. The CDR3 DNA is TGTGCCAGCAGCCCTACCTACAATGAGCAGTTCTTC. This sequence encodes CASSPTYNEQFF.